This T cell receptor (beta chain) derives from a study of technical replicates of blood from several donors. Method: immunoSEQ multiplex PCR; TCRdb's copy keeps in-frame clones and lacks some. The sample lists tens of thousands of clones, around nine tenths occurring once. Germline V gene sequence: CDR1 ENHRY, CDR2 SYGVKD. The CDR3 consists of 17 residues. V trimming: 2 bases; J trimming: 0 bases; junction bases outside the gene matches: 7. The clonotype was recovered from a human donor in good health. Some clones in this sample may be carry-over from other donors' samples. The chain is built from TRBV10-3 and TRBJ2-4; 7 nucleotides align to TRBD2. Sequencing was done on a sample of PBMCs. Here the CDR3 DNA reads TGTGCCATCAGTGAGGCTAGCGGAGTACTAGCCAAAAACATTCAGTACTTC. It codes for CAISEASGVLAKNIQYF.